These T cell receptor beta chains were read from a single sample in a study of blood T cells in healthy people across ages. TCRdb redid the calling of the 5' RACE reads with MiXCR, one entry per CDR3 protein. The profile shows about 1.8 million distinct CDR3 sequences, 49% of them singletons. The specimen sequenced was blood. These receptors were collected from a woman aged 40-49 years in good health. Both conserved end residues are part of each CDR3. Each record gives: J gene, V gene, CDR3 length, clone size, D gene, CDR3 protein, CDR3 DNA. A D gene is named only where the DNA matches it firmly. The size entry is marked missing in some rows and otherwise reads once, few, many or a size class.

J gene: TRBJ1-4
V gene: TRBV20-1
CDR3 length: 14
clone size: NA
D gene: NA
CDR3 protein: CSASSRRSNEKLFF
CDR3 DNA: TGCAGTGCTAGTTCTCGAAGATCTAATGAAAAACTGTTTTTT

J gene: TRBJ2-3
V gene: TRBV12-3/TRBV12-4
CDR3 length: 14
clone size: many
D gene: NA
CDR3 protein: CASSGLGGTDTQYF
CDR3 DNA: TGTGCCAGCAGTGGACTGGGAGGCACAGATACGCAGTATTTT

J gene: TRBJ2-1
V gene: TRBV7-8
CDR3 length: 15
clone size: NA
D gene: TRBD1
CDR3 protein: CASSNQGATHNEQFF
CDR3 DNA: TGTGCCAGCAGCAATCAGGGGGCGACCCACAATGAGCAGTTCTTC

J gene: TRBJ2-3
V gene: TRBV24-1
CDR3 length: 18
clone size: NA
D gene: NA
CDR3 protein: CATSLSSTGATSTDTQYF
CDR3 DNA: TGTGCCACCAGTCTCTCCTCTACCGGGGCGACTAGCACAGATACGCAGTATTTT

J gene: TRBJ2-5
V gene: TRBV28
CDR3 length: 16
clone size: NA
D gene: NA
CDR3 protein: CASSPPLVGDQETQYF
CDR3 DNA: TGTGCCAGCAGTCCGCCCCTCGTCGGGGACCAAGAGACCCAGTACTTC

J gene: TRBJ2-7
V gene: TRBV28
CDR3 length: 15
clone size: NA
D gene: NA
CDR3 protein: CASGWPSGGFYEQYF
CDR3 DNA: TGTGCCAGCGGATGGCCGTCGGGTGGGTTCTACGAGCAGTACTTC

J gene: TRBJ2-1
V gene: TRBV28
CDR3 length: 16
clone size: NA
D gene: TRBD2
CDR3 protein: CASSLVAAGGYNEQFF
CDR3 DNA: TGTGCCAGCAGTTTAGTGGCAGCGGGGGGGTACAATGAGCAGTTCTTC

J gene: TRBJ2-3
V gene: TRBV20-1
CDR3 length: 13
clone size: NA
D gene: NA
CDR3 protein: CSASRVGRDTQYF
CDR3 DNA: TGCAGTGCTAGTCGGGTGGGGCGAGATACGCAGTATTTT

J gene: TRBJ2-3
V gene: TRBV1
CDR3 length: 14
clone size: NA
D gene: NA
CDR3 protein: CTTGRGEGTDTQYF
CDR3 DNA: TGCACCACCGGGAGGGGGGAGGGCACAGATACGCAGTATTTT

J gene: TRBJ2-5
V gene: TRBV7-9
CDR3 length: 14
clone size: few
D gene: NA
CDR3 protein: CASSLLDGEETQYF
CDR3 DNA: TGTGCCAGCAGCTTATTAGACGGTGAAGAGACCCAGTACTTC

J gene: TRBJ1-2
V gene: TRBV20-1
CDR3 length: 14
clone size: few
D gene: TRBD1
CDR3 protein: CSAPGQGEVGGYTF
CDR3 DNA: TGCAGTGCCCCGGGACAGGGGGAAGTCGGTGGCTACACCTTC

J gene: TRBJ1-5
V gene: TRBV15
CDR3 length: 13
clone size: NA
D gene: NA
CDR3 protein: CATSRELGRPQHF
CDR3 DNA: TGTGCCACCAGCAGAGAACTAGGTCGGCCCCAGCATTTT

J gene: TRBJ2-3
V gene: TRBV7-2
CDR3 length: 13
clone size: many
D gene: NA
CDR3 protein: CASSLVTTDTQYF
CDR3 DNA: TGTGCCAGCAGCTTAGTCACCACAGATACGCAGTATTTT

J gene: TRBJ1-2
V gene: TRBV6-5
CDR3 length: 17
clone size: NA
D gene: NA
CDR3 protein: CASSYSRTAQQGYGYTF
CDR3 DNA: TGTGCCAGCAGTTACTCGAGGACAGCGCAGCAGGGCTATGGCTACACCTTC

J gene: TRBJ2-1
V gene: TRBV10-3
CDR3 length: 16
clone size: NA
D gene: TRBD2
CDR3 protein: CAISGGTSGSNNEQFF
CDR3 DNA: TGTGCCATCAGTGGCGGGACTAGCGGGAGTAACAATGAGCAGTTCTTC

J gene: TRBJ1-4
V gene: TRBV29-1
CDR3 length: 12
clone size: NA
D gene: NA
CDR3 protein: CSVRDGSEKLFF
CDR3 DNA: TGCAGCGTTCGGGACGGAAGCGAAAAACTGTTTTTT

J gene: TRBJ2-1
V gene: TRBV4-3
CDR3 length: 15
clone size: once
D gene: NA
CDR3 protein: CASSQAAVGVGEQFF
CDR3 DNA: TGCGCCAGCAGCCAAGCGGCAGTAGGGGTGGGGGAGCAGTTCTTC

J gene: TRBJ2-5
V gene: TRBV7-2
CDR3 length: 18
clone size: few
D gene: TRBD2
CDR3 protein: CASSSPGVLAGGQETQYF
CDR3 DNA: TGTGCCAGCAGCTCCCCGGGGGTTCTAGCGGGGGGGCAAGAGACCCAGTACTTC

J gene: TRBJ2-3
V gene: TRBV4-1
CDR3 length: 16
clone size: NA
D gene: NA
CDR3 protein: CASSQSQGGSTDTQYF
CDR3 DNA: TGCGCCAGCAGCCAATCCCAGGGGGGGAGCACAGATACGCAGTATTTT

J gene: TRBJ2-3
V gene: TRBV6-1
CDR3 length: 16
clone size: NA
D gene: NA
CDR3 protein: CASSEAIAASTDTQYF
CDR3 DNA: TGTGCCAGCAGTGAAGCAATAGCGGCTAGCACAGATACGCAGTATTTT

J gene: TRBJ1-5
V gene: TRBV18
CDR3 length: 13
clone size: once
D gene: NA
CDR3 protein: CASSPRLDQPQHF
CDR3 DNA: TGTGCCAGCTCACCAAGGCTCGATCAGCCCCAGCATTTT

J gene: TRBJ1-6
V gene: TRBV9
CDR3 length: 16
clone size: NA
D gene: NA
CDR3 protein: CASSAGQGSYNSPLHF
CDR3 DNA: TGTGCCAGCAGCGCAGGTCAGGGTTCCTATAATTCACCCCTCCACTTT

J gene: TRBJ2-3
V gene: TRBV5-6
CDR3 length: 15
clone size: NA
D gene: TRBD2
CDR3 protein: CASRGTGGATDTQYF
CDR3 DNA: TGTGCCAGCAGGGGTACCGGGGGGGCAACAGATACGCAGTATTTT

J gene: TRBJ2-1
V gene: TRBV6-1
CDR3 length: 11
clone size: NA
D gene: TRBD1
CDR3 protein: CGSTGGSEQFF
CDR3 DNA: TGTGGCAGTACAGGGGGGTCAGAGCAGTTCTTC

J gene: TRBJ1-1
V gene: TRBV19
CDR3 length: 12
clone size: NA
D gene: NA
CDR3 protein: CASSWGVTEAFF
CDR3 DNA: TGTGCCAGTAGTTGGGGGGTAACCGAAGCTTTCTTT

J gene: TRBJ2-3
V gene: TRBV7-9
CDR3 length: 15
clone size: NA
D gene: NA
CDR3 protein: CASSEKETTDDTQYF
CDR3 DNA: TGTGCCAGCAGCGAAAAGGAAACAACAGATGATACGCAGTATTTT

J gene: TRBJ2-7
V gene: TRBV28
CDR3 length: 18
clone size: few
D gene: TRBD2
CDR3 protein: CASSPPGLLADRSYEQYF
CDR3 DNA: TGTGCCAGCAGTCCCCCTGGGCTTCTAGCGGACCGCTCCTACGAGCAGTACTTC

J gene: TRBJ1-1
V gene: TRBV20-1
CDR3 length: 14
clone size: NA
D gene: NA
CDR3 protein: CSARASVGVTEAFF
CDR3 DNA: TGCAGTGCTAGAGCTTCGGTAGGGGTTACTGAAGCTTTCTTT

J gene: TRBJ2-1
V gene: TRBV12-3/TRBV12-4
CDR3 length: 14
clone size: NA
D gene: NA
CDR3 protein: CASQKRSSYNEQFF
CDR3 DNA: TGTGCCAGCCAGAAACGGAGCTCCTACAATGAGCAGTTCTTC

J gene: TRBJ2-3
V gene: TRBV7-6
CDR3 length: 16
clone size: NA
D gene: NA
CDR3 protein: CASSLLPRSSTDTQYF
CDR3 DNA: TGTGCCAGCAGCTTACTACCACGGTCTAGCACAGATACGCAGTATTTT

J gene: TRBJ2-3
V gene: TRBV28
CDR3 length: 17
clone size: once
D gene: TRBD2
CDR3 protein: CASSSPGLADSTDTQYF
CDR3 DNA: TGTGCCAGCAGTTCCCCGGGACTAGCGGATAGCACAGATACGCAGTATTTT

J gene: TRBJ2-1
V gene: TRBV20-1
CDR3 length: 16
clone size: NA
D gene: NA
CDR3 protein: CSARDRGQGLKNEQFF
CDR3 DNA: TGCAGTGCTAGAGACCGGGGGCAGGGGTTGAAGAATGAGCAGTTCTTC

J gene: TRBJ1-5
V gene: TRBV4-2
CDR3 length: 17
clone size: NA
D gene: TRBD1
CDR3 protein: CASSQDRTGGPNQPQHF
CDR3 DNA: TGTGCCAGCAGCCAAGATCGGACAGGGGGCCCCAATCAGCCCCAGCATTTT

J gene: TRBJ2-4
V gene: TRBV2
CDR3 length: 15
clone size: NA
D gene: TRBD2
CDR3 protein: CASSAASGGGNIQYF
CDR3 DNA: TGTGCCAGCAGTGCGGCGAGCGGGGGTGGAAACATTCAGTACTTC

J gene: TRBJ2-1
V gene: TRBV20-1
CDR3 length: 17
clone size: NA
D gene: TRBD2
CDR3 protein: CSAIPGLADEFYNEQFF
CDR3 DNA: TGCAGTGCTATCCCGGGACTAGCGGACGAGTTCTACAATGAGCAGTTCTTC

J gene: TRBJ1-2
V gene: TRBV7-2
CDR3 length: 14
clone size: few
D gene: NA
CDR3 protein: CASTPGLAGEHYTF
CDR3 DNA: TGTGCCAGCACCCCTGGTCTGGCAGGGGAACACTACACCTTC

J gene: TRBJ1-2
V gene: TRBV7-9
CDR3 length: 14
clone size: NA
D gene: NA
CDR3 protein: CASSLASGAYGYTF
CDR3 DNA: TGTGCCAGCAGCTTAGCCTCAGGGGCATATGGCTACACCTTC

J gene: TRBJ2-2
V gene: TRBV12-5
CDR3 length: 17
clone size: NA
D gene: TRBD2
CDR3 protein: CASATGLAGVNTGELFF
CDR3 DNA: TGTGCTAGTGCCACCGGACTAGCGGGGGTTAACACCGGGGAGCTGTTTTTT

J gene: TRBJ2-1
V gene: TRBV6-5
CDR3 length: 15
clone size: NA
D gene: TRBD1
CDR3 protein: CASSSGQGVYNEQFF
CDR3 DNA: TGTGCCAGCAGTTCCGGACAGGGGGTCTACAATGAGCAGTTCTTC

J gene: TRBJ2-5
V gene: TRBV20-1
CDR3 length: 15
clone size: few
D gene: TRBD2
CDR3 protein: CSARGGSGVQETQYF
CDR3 DNA: TGCAGTGCTAGAGGAGGTAGCGGGGTCCAAGAGACCCAGTACTTC

J gene: TRBJ1-2
V gene: TRBV5-1
CDR3 length: 17
clone size: NA
D gene: NA
CDR3 protein: CASSFKNTGSTNYGYTF
CDR3 DNA: TGCGCCAGCAGCTTCAAAAACACAGGGTCCACTAACTATGGCTACACCTTC

J gene: TRBJ2-5
V gene: TRBV20-1
CDR3 length: 14
clone size: NA
D gene: NA
CDR3 protein: CSARRHTGQETQYF
CDR3 DNA: TGCAGTGCTCGGCGCCATACGGGGCAAGAGACCCAGTACTTC

J gene: TRBJ2-7
V gene: TRBV5-1
CDR3 length: 17
clone size: NA
D gene: NA
CDR3 protein: CASSLAVEKTVSDEQYF
CDR3 DNA: TGCGCCAGCAGCTTGGCGGTTGAGAAGACAGTGAGCGACGAGCAGTACTTC

J gene: TRBJ2-5
V gene: TRBV3-1
CDR3 length: 15
clone size: NA
D gene: TRBD2
CDR3 protein: CASSHSTSGQETQYF
CDR3 DNA: TGTGCCAGCAGCCATTCGACTAGCGGGCAAGAGACCCAGTACTTC

J gene: TRBJ2-7
V gene: TRBV7-8
CDR3 length: 15
clone size: NA
D gene: NA
CDR3 protein: CASSLRPTSSYEQYF
CDR3 DNA: TGTGCCAGCAGCTTAAGGCCTACCAGCTCCTACGAGCAGTACTTC

J gene: TRBJ2-4
V gene: TRBV27
CDR3 length: 14
clone size: few
D gene: TRBD1
CDR3 protein: CASSQTGGGNIQYF
CDR3 DNA: TGTGCCAGCAGTCAAACAGGGGGTGGAAACATTCAGTACTTC

J gene: TRBJ2-1
V gene: TRBV7-2
CDR3 length: 14
clone size: few
D gene: NA
CDR3 protein: CASSLATVNNEQFF
CDR3 DNA: TGTGCCAGCAGCTTAGCGACAGTAAACAATGAGCAGTTCTTC

J gene: TRBJ1-2
V gene: TRBV4-3
CDR3 length: 16
clone size: few
D gene: NA
CDR3 protein: CASSQDGGGRAYGYTF
CDR3 DNA: TGCGCCAGCAGCCAAGATGGGGGGGGGCGCGCCTATGGCTACACCTTC

J gene: TRBJ1-2
V gene: TRBV7-2
CDR3 length: 16
clone size: NA
D gene: NA
CDR3 protein: CASSLYGVGGIVGYTF
CDR3 DNA: TGTGCCAGCAGCTTGTACGGGGTAGGGGGGATTGTTGGCTACACCTTC

J gene: TRBJ2-1
V gene: TRBV10-3
CDR3 length: 14
clone size: few
D gene: TRBD1
CDR3 protein: CAISGQGGINEQFF
CDR3 DNA: TGTGCCATCAGTGGACAGGGGGGGATCAATGAGCAGTTCTTC

J gene: TRBJ2-6
V gene: TRBV6-5
CDR3 length: 14
clone size: NA
D gene: NA
CDR3 protein: CASGPPTGANVLTF
CDR3 DNA: TGTGCCAGTGGTCCCCCGACTGGGGCCAACGTCCTGACTTTC

J gene: TRBJ2-5
V gene: TRBV6-5
CDR3 length: 14
clone size: few
D gene: TRBD2
CDR3 protein: CASSPVLAGETQYF
CDR3 DNA: TGTGCCAGCAGTCCAGTCTTAGCGGGAGAGACCCAGTACTTC

J gene: TRBJ2-5
V gene: TRBV5-1
CDR3 length: 16
clone size: NA
D gene: TRBD1
CDR3 protein: CASSLGDSALVETQYF
CDR3 DNA: TGCGCCAGCAGCTTGGGGGACAGTGCCCTTGTCGAGACCCAGTACTTC

J gene: TRBJ1-2
V gene: TRBV21-1
CDR3 length: 14
clone size: NA
D gene: NA
CDR3 protein: CARGRGATNYGYTF
CDR3 DNA: TGTGCCAGAGGGAGGGGGGCTACTAACTATGGCTACACCTTC

J gene: TRBJ2-3
V gene: TRBV11-1
CDR3 length: 15
clone size: NA
D gene: TRBD2
CDR3 protein: CASIPSGGATDTQYF
CDR3 DNA: TGTGCCAGCATCCCGAGCGGGGGGGCCACAGATACGCAGTATTTT

J gene: TRBJ2-1
V gene: TRBV7-2
CDR3 length: 16
clone size: NA
D gene: NA
CDR3 protein: CASSLVSGAGYNEQFF
CDR3 DNA: TGTGCCAGCAGCTTAGTATCGGGGGCTGGCTACAATGAGCAGTTCTTC

J gene: TRBJ1-6
V gene: TRBV7-2
CDR3 length: 15
clone size: NA
D gene: NA
CDR3 protein: CASSRGGRMISPLHF
CDR3 DNA: TGTGCCAGCAGCAGAGGAGGACGGATGATTTCACCCCTCCACTTT

J gene: TRBJ1-2
V gene: TRBV6-6
CDR3 length: 14
clone size: few
D gene: TRBD1
CDR3 protein: CASSYSTGGDGYTF
CDR3 DNA: TGTGCCAGCAGTTACTCCACAGGGGGCGACGGCTACACCTTC

J gene: TRBJ1-2
V gene: TRBV27
CDR3 length: 13
clone size: NA
D gene: TRBD1
CDR3 protein: CASSGTGGHGYTF
CDR3 DNA: TGTGCCAGCAGTGGGACAGGGGGCCATGGCTACACCTTC